The entry that follows covers one T cell receptor (beta chain) sequence. Authors' analysis steps: Cell counts per sample came from amplifying reference gene primers. Only in-frame clones appear in the TCRdb table, and some are missing; sequencing was by immunoSEQ multiplex PCR. V and J calls and clone size are copied from that table; D and trimming were computed from the DNA. The sample holds some 240,000 clones, around 90% seen once. The data originate from a study of blood T cell repertoires in COVID-19. At the level of the study: Specimens from acute and convalescent COVID-19 originated in the United States, Italy and Spain. The analysed material was cDNA or gDNA that came from T cells, B-cell-depleted T cells, or PBMCs.

This receptor was taken from a man aged 60 to 75 who had recovered from COVID-19. What was sequenced was peripheral blood.

Written as DNA, the CDR3 is TGTGCCAGCAGCTTGGGTCGACAGGTGATTAATGAAAAACTGTTTTTT. It translates to CASSLGRQVINEKLFF. This sequence joins TRBV5-8 and TRBJ1-4; possible D gene TRBD1, 6 bases. CDR3 length equals 16 residues. The V end was cut by 0 bases, the J end by 4 bases, with 13 bases between. Germline V CDR1 and CDR2: SGHTS, YDEGEE.